This entry features one T cell receptor (beta chain) sequence. Its antigen is unknown. TCRdb keeps only in-frame clones here, not all; method: immunoSEQ multiplex PCR. Of 60,000 to 65,000 clones detected, approximately 79% appear once; the ten largest clones hold less than 0.55%. The entry originates in a study of siplizumab effects on memory and regulatory T cells. The study, taken as a whole, reports: The majority of clones, roughly 75-95% of proliferating CD4+ or CD8+ clones, lacked an assignable naive or memory phenotype. In unstimulated cells, naive T cells appeared more diverse than memory T cells and seemed major alloresponse contributors.

Germline V gene data show CDR1 as KGHSH and CDR2 as LQKENI. Trimming left V 3 bases short and J 8 bases short, with 13 bases between. The CDR3 sequence is 13 residues long. The origin of this receptor is a human donor in good health. Material for sequencing was memory CD4+ T cells sorted from blood. V gene TRBV18 combines with J gene TRBJ1-2; the D gene is possibly TRBD1 (6 bases). CDR3 DNA sequence: TGTGCCAGCTCACCTCGGGGGGCGCAAGGCTACACCTTC. It codes for CASSPRGAQGYTF.